What follows is one TCR beta chain and its context. Treatment here: oral pan-JAK inhibitor, 5-10 mg twice daily. The sample is drawn from a study of CD8+ T cells in alopecia areata. cDNA serving as the sequencing template came from extracted, reverse transcribed RNA. Generated by immunoSEQ multiplex PCR, the TCRdb table keeps only in-frame clones and is missing some. The data show 150,000 to 200,000 clones, with around 71% seen just once and around 0.91% held by the top ten. V was trimmed by 2 bases and J by 8 bases, leaving 6 bases between them. Looked up from germline, CDR1 is GTSNPN and CDR2 is SVGIG (reference sequence). The length of the CDR3 is 11 residues.

The specimen comprised CD4+ T cells sorted from blood, sampled at week 4, from a patient treated with tofacitinib. J is TRBJ1-4 and V is TRBV30; no reliable D call. The TCR originated in a human donor with alopecia areata. The CDR3 reads CAWSKEEKLFF. The CDR3 region has the DNA TGTGCCTGGAGTAAGGAGGAAAAACTGTTTTTT.